The clone carrying this T cell receptor (beta chain) was counted ten times or more. Its cognate antigen is unknown. In germline, CDR1 is SNHLY, CDR2 FYNNEI. This CDR3 is 16 amino acids long. The V end lost 2 bases, the J end lost 1 base, and 14 bases lay between the germline ends. The data stem from a study of T cells after yellow fever vaccination. Points from the study as a whole: Booster samples showed a return of most primary-vaccination clones (about 97% CD4, around 85% CD8).

TCRdb recomputed calls from the 5' RACE reads with MiXCR, one row per CDR3 protein. The table records about 300,000 distinct CDR3 sequences, about 4% of them present only once. The sequence came from a man younger than 35 who received the YFV17D yellow fever vaccine. V is TRBV2 and J is TRBJ1-1, with D perhaps TRBD1 (6 bases). The material sequenced was PBMCs, taken 5 days after the yellow fever booster vaccination. This chain's CDR3 is CASSERGGEKNTEAFF. As DNA, the CDR3 is TGTGCCAGCAGTGAAAGGGGGGGGGAAAAGAACACTGAAGCTTTCTTT.